This note documents a single T cell receptor (beta chain) sequence. The record originates from a study of control samples from healthy donors and cancer patients. CDR1 and CDR2 (germline): SGHRS, YFSETQ. The germline V and J ends were trimmed by 7 bases and 5 bases, with 15 bases remaining between them. The CDR3 length is 14 residues. Repertoires were generated with immunoSEQ multiplex PCR, while TCRdb's copy carries only in-frame clones and drops some. The table lists roughly 88,000 clones, approximately 93% of them singletons, with roughly 0.92% in the top ten. This receptor was identified in a woman under 40 in good health. V and J are TRBV5-1 and TRBJ2-2, with D possibly TRBD1 on 6 matching bases. The sequenced sample was blood. CDR3 sequence reads: CASDLTGGTGELFF. CDR3 DNA sequence: TGCGCCAGCGACCTGACAGGTGGGACCGGGGAGCTGTTTTTT. The variable domain in full, completed from reference TRBV5-1 and TRBJ2-2, reads KAGVTQTPRYLIKTRGQQVTLSCSPISGHRSVSWYQQTPGQGLQFLFEYFSETQRNKGNFPGRFSGRQFSNSRSEMNVSTLELGDSALYLCASDLTGGTGELFFGEGSRLTVL.